These 30 T cell receptor beta chains were all obtained from the same sample, sequenced in a study of cytomegalovirus exposure and HLA in healthy donors. Primers for the PCR totalled 60 Vbeta and 13 Jbeta. Only in-frame clones appear in the TCRdb table, and some are missing; sequencing was by immunoSEQ multiplex PCR. The data contain about 200,000 clones, more than 9.5% of them singletons. The sequenced sample consisted of PBMCs. All receptors come from a man in his forties or fifties in good health and CMV-seropositive.

The sample holds a few counts of this clone. This chain joins TRBV7-8 and TRBJ1-1; D is unclear. Per the germline V gene, CDR1 is SGHVS and CDR2 is FQNEAQ. The CDR3 extends over 15 amino acids. V was cut by 3 bases and J by 1 base, with 12 bases left in between. Written as DNA, the CDR3 is TGTGCCAGCAGCTTCTTCCCTCGGTCGAACACTGAAGCTTTCTTT. Translating gives CASSFFPRSNTEAFF.

There are a few counts of this clone. This chain uses TRBV19 with TRBJ1-5; D gene uncertain. Germline lookup yields CDR1 LNHDA and CDR2 SQIVND (reference sequence). This CDR3 contains 16 residues. Trimming cost V 5 bases and J 2 bases, with 16 bases left between them. DNA for the CDR3: TGTGCCAGTAGTGAGATACGCGGGTGGGGCAATCAGCCCCAGCATTTT. Translated: CASSEIRGWGNQPQHF.

This clone was seen only a few times. The chain employs TRBV5-1 and TRBJ2-4; the D gene is possibly TRBD2 (6 bases). The CDR3 is 14 residues long. From germline, CDR1 is SGHRS and CDR2 YFSETQ. V lost 2 bases to trimming and J lost 7 bases, with 13 bases between them. CDR3 nucleotide sequence: TGCGCCAGCAGCTTCGGGGCGGAGGGGAACATTCAGTACTTC. Encoded protein: CASSFGAEGNIQYF.

This chain links TRBV30 with TRBJ1-6, with 9 bases that match TRBD1. From germline, CDR1 is GTSNPN and CDR2 SVGIG (reference sequence). With 7 bases clipped from V and 7 bases from J, the junction kept 2 bases outside the gene matches. This CDR3 has 12 residues. The CDR3 DNA is TGTGCCTCAGGACAGGGGAATTCACCCCTCCACTTT. Protein sequence: CASGQGNSPLHF.

This clone was detected only a few times. Other DNA sequences in the same sample also yield this CDR3. The rearrangement uses TRBV10-2 and TRBJ2-6; no clear D. V was pared by 3 bases and J by 2 bases, with 8 bases between. Germline values: CDR1 WSHSY, CDR2 SAAADI. This CDR3 has 15 amino acids. The CDR3 here is CASSEPSAGANVLTF. The CDR3 DNA reads TGCGCCAGCAGTGAACCAAGCGCTGGGGCCAACGTCCTGACTTTC.

V and J are TRBV19 and TRBJ1-2; the match to TRBD1 covers 8 bases. Germline lookup yields CDR1 LNHDA and CDR2 SQIVND (reference sequence). With V trimmed by 5 bases and J by 7 bases, 6 bases remained unmatched. This CDR3 comprises 13 residues. The CDR3 DNA reads as TGTGCCAGTAGTCTCGGACAGGGTTTTGGCTACACCTTC. It yields the protein CASSLGQGFGYTF.

This clone showed up just a few times. The chain carries TRBV6-5 and TRBJ2-5, with D possibly matching TRBD2 (6 bases). V was clipped by 6 bases and J by 1 base, with 9 bases between them. The CDR3 is made up of 13 amino acids. Germline values: CDR1 MNHEY, CDR2 SVGAGI. The CDR3: CASRISGQETQYF. The CDR3 bases are TGTGCCAGCAGGATTAGCGGCCAAGAGACCCAGTACTTC.

The chain employs TRBV28 and TRBJ1-6, with D unresolved. V was cut by 3 bases and J by 0 bases, with 6 bases left in between. Germline loops: CDR1 MDHEN, CDR2 SYDVKM. The CDR3 is 15 residues long. The CDR3 DNA follows: TGTGCCAGCAGTTTCGGGTCCTCCTATAATTCACCCCTCCACTTT. Protein: CASSFGSSYNSPLHF.

The chain has TRBV2 and TRBJ2-3; 12 positions match TRBD2. The trim removed 2 bases at V and 1 base at J, leaving 1 base unmatched. The CDR3 length is 16 residues. Germline assignment: CDR1 SNHLY and CDR2 FYNNEI. CDR3 protein: CASSERTSGGTDTQYF. CDR3 in DNA: TGTGCCAGCAGTGAAAGGACTAGCGGGGGCACAGATACGCAGTATTTT. Full variable domain (missing parts from reference TRBV2 and TRBJ2-3): EPEVTQTPSHQVTQMGQEVILRCVPISNHLYFYWYRQILGQKVEFLVSFYNNEISEKSEIFDDQFSVERPDGSNFTLKIRSTKLEDSAMYFCASSERTSGGTDTQYFGPGTRLTVL.

This clone was seen only a few times. The chain recombines TRBV5-1 with TRBJ1-3; 8 nucleotides line up with TRBD1. This CDR3 is built from 16 residues. Trimming took 4 bases from V and 0 from J; bases not matched to a gene: 6. CDR1 is SGHRS, CDR2 YFSETQ, per germline. The CDR3 DNA reads TGCGCCAGCAGCACGGGACAGGACCTCTCTGGAAACACCATATATTTT. Protein product: CASSTGQDLSGNTIYF.

V usage is TRBV5-3 and J usage is TRBJ1-2; a weak D match, TRBD1 (6 bases). TRBV5-3 is known as an ORF, though its function is uncertain. V was shortened by 2 bases and J by 4 bases, with 9 bases between the two germline ends. There are 13 residues in the CDR3. The CDR3 nucleotides are TGTGCCAGAAGCTTACAGGGCTGCTATGGCTACACCTTC. Its protein is CARSLQGCYGYTF.

This clone was found a few times. V gene TRBV11-2 combines with J gene TRBJ1-1; D is uncertain. Trimming cost V 1 base and J 5 bases, with 11 bases left between them. CDR1 SGHAT and CDR2 FQNNGV come from the germline V gene. This CDR3 contains 14 residues. CDR3 amino acids: CASSLGPRGTEAFF. In nucleotides, the CDR3 is TGTGCCAGCAGCTTAGGCCCCCGAGGTACTGAAGCTTTCTTT.

The chain joins TRBV5-5 to TRBJ2-1; 7 nucleotides align to TRBD2. The CDR3 extends over 14 amino acids. J lost 10 bases, V lost 4 bases, and 11 bases had no gene match. Germline CDR1 SGHKS, CDR2 YYEKEE (reference sequence). The CDR3 DNA sequence: TGTGCCAGCAGCCGGGCGGGGGAGGGCTTGGAGCAGTTCTTC. It specifies CASSRAGEGLEQFF.

The chain is built from TRBV6-1 and TRBJ1-1; D unclear. Per germline, CDR1 MNHNS and CDR2 SASEGT. The CDR3 contains 15 residues. Trimming removed 5 bases at V and 5 bases at J, with 18 bases between. CDR3 in amino acids: CASSPPAGWSTEAFF. The CDR3 DNA is TGTGCCAGCAGTCCCCCGGCAGGCTGGTCGACTGAAGCTTTCTTT.

The chain has TRBV11-3 and TRBJ1-2; possible D gene TRBD1, 5 bases. Deletions cut 5 bases from V and 8 bases from J, with 15 bases between. The CDR3 covers 13 residues. Per germline, CDR1 SGHNT and CDR2 YENEEA. CDR3 protein: CASSERDQRGYTF. Here the CDR3 DNA reads TGTGCCAGCAGCGAGCGGGACCAAAGGGGCTACACCTTC.

This clone was found a few times. Other DNA sequences in this specimen translate into the identical CDR3. V usage is TRBV7-2 and J usage is TRBJ2-3; no reliable D call. There are 11 residues in the CDR3. The germline gives CDR1 SGHTA, CDR2 FQGNSA. Deletions cut 4 bases from V and 3 bases from J, with 2 bases between. This chain's CDR3 is CASSSTDTQYF. The CDR3, as DNA: TGTGCCAGCAGCTCGACAGATACGCAGTATTTT.

This clone was observed a handful of times. This chain uses TRBV6-6 with TRBJ1-1; 11 bases fit TRBD1. Losses at the gene ends were 4 bases for V and 10 bases for J; bases not matched to a gene: 5. The CDR3 consists of 13 residues. Germline assignment: CDR1 MNHNY and CDR2 SVGAGI (reference sequence). CDR3 residues: CASSSGQGALAFF. CDR3 coding DNA: TGTGCCAGCAGTTCCGGACAGGGGGCGTTAGCTTTCTTT.

The J gene is TRBJ1-1, the V gene TRBV7-3; 8 positions agree with TRBD1. Trimming took 1 base from V and 3 from J; bases not matched to a gene: 4. The CDR3 spans 15 residues. CDR1 and CDR2 from the germline V gene are SGHTA and FQGTGA. CDR3 sequence reads: CASSLSQGADTEAFF. The DNA for the CDR3 is TGTGCCAGCAGCTTAAGCCAGGGGGCTGACACTGAAGCTTTCTTT.

This clone was observed a few times. This chain joins TRBV5-6 and TRBJ2-3; D might be TRBD2 (6 bases). There are 11 residues in the CDR3. Germline lookup yields CDR1 SGHDT and CDR2 YYEEEE. V was pared by 5 bases and J by 8 bases, with 9 bases between. The CDR3 here is CASSWDSTQYF. The CDR3 DNA follows: TGTGCCAGCAGTTGGGACTCTACGCAGTATTTT.

In this sample, this clone turned up a few times. The CDR3 here is CASSLGAGTDTQYF. As DNA, the CDR3 is TGTGCCAGCAGCCTTGGGGCTGGCACAGATACGCAGTATTTT. The rearrangement joins TRBV13 to TRBJ2-3, with D perhaps TRBD1 (5 bases). This CDR3 contains 14 residues. Germline lookup yields CDR1 PRHDT and CDR2 FYEKMQ (reference sequence). Trimming pared 5 bases from V and 1 base from J, leaving 10 bases between.

This clone has more than one count but fewer than ten. The chain carries TRBV2 and TRBJ1-2, with 10 positions matching TRBD1. V gave up 7 bases and J gave up 7 bases; unmatched junction bases: 3. Germline lookup yields CDR1 SNHLY and CDR2 FYNNEI. This CDR3 contains 12 residues. The DNA of the CDR3 is TGTGCCAGCACCGGGACAGGGGTTGGCTACACCTTC. Translated: CASTGTGVGYTF.

This chain links TRBV2 with TRBJ1-6, with 10 bases fitting TRBD1. CDR1 SNHLY and CDR2 FYNNEI come from the germline V gene. V shed 8 bases, J shed 12 bases, and the junction held 4 bases outside the gene matches. The CDR3 has 12 residues. In DNA form, the CDR3 reads TGTGCCAGCGAGGACAGGGGGGTACCCCTCCACTTT. This sequence encodes CASEDRGVPLHF.

The V and J genes are TRBV29-1 and TRBJ2-3; 13 bases agree with TRBD2. This CDR3 is 14 amino acids long. Trimming removed 6 bases from V and 8 bases from J; junction bases left unmatched: 8. The germline V gene has CDR1 SQVTM and CDR2 ANQGSEA. CDR3 loop: CSVGPGTSGATQYF. The CDR3 bases are TGCAGCGTCGGGCCCGGGACTAGCGGGGCTACGCAGTATTTT.

The chain joins TRBV27 to TRBJ1-4; D gene ambiguous. V was pared by 4 bases and J by 4 bases, with 4 bases between. The CDR3 sequence is 12 residues long. In germline, CDR1 is MNHEY, CDR2 SMNVEV (reference sequence). CDR3 sequence: CASSSFNEKLFF. CDR3 DNA: TGTGCCAGCAGTTCATTTAATGAAAAACTGTTTTTT.

In this sample, this clone turned up a few times. V gene TRBV14 combines with J gene TRBJ2-3, with D perhaps matching TRBD1 (6 bases). Trimming shortened V by 1 base and J by 6 bases, and 17 bases separated the two germline ends. The germline gives CDR1 SGHDN, CDR2 FVKESK. The CDR3 totals 16 residues. This CDR3 reads CASSQVGQGRTDTQYF. CDR3 nucleotides: TGTGCCAGCAGCCAAGTCGGGCAGGGGAGAACCGATACGCAGTATTTT.

V is TRBV15 and J is TRBJ1-6, with 8 bases that match TRBD1. This CDR3 has 15 residues. V lost 5 bases and J lost 9; bases outside the gene matches: 9. CDR1 LNHNV and CDR2 YYDKDF come from the germline V gene (reference sequence). CDR3 sequence (DNA): TGTGCCACCAGCCTGATACAGGGGGTTCGTTCACCCCTCCACTTT. Its protein is CATSLIQGVRSPLHF. Combining the CDR3 with reference TRBV15 and TRBJ1-6 gives the whole variable domain DAMVIQNPRYQVTQFGKPVTLSCSQTLNHNVMYWYQQKSSQAPKLLFHYYDKDFNNEADTPDNFQSRRPNTSFCFLDIRSPGLGDTAMYLCATSLIQGVRSPLHFGNGTRLTVT.

This clone was found a few times. The chain links TRBV27 to TRBJ2-7, with 10 nucleotides matching TRBD2. Germline CDR1 MNHEY, CDR2 SMNVEV (reference sequence). V lost 2 bases and J lost 4; bases outside the gene matches: 5. The CDR3 runs 15 residues. CDR3 in amino acids: CASSLTASGGYEQYV. The CDR3 nucleotides read TGTGCCAGCAGTTTAACGGCTAGCGGGGGTTACGAGCAGTACGTC.

This clone has more than one count but fewer than ten. The gene calls are TRBV19 and TRBJ2-5; TRBD2 might be the D (7 bases). Germline lookup yields CDR1 LNHDA and CDR2 SQIVND (reference sequence). Trimming took 3 bases from V and 5 from J, leaving 16 bases between them. The CDR3 is 15 residues long. The DNA of the CDR3 is TGTGCCAGTAGTATGGGTGGGGGGGCCCAGGAGACCCAGTACTTC. Encoded protein: CASSMGGGAQETQYF.

This clone was seen only a few times. V is TRBV5-1 and J is TRBJ2-5; tentative D call: TRBD1 (6 bases). The V gene lost 2 bases and the J gene lost 5 bases, with 10 bases spanning the gap. Germline assignment: CDR1 SGHRS and CDR2 YFSETQ. The CDR3 has 13 amino acids. CDR3 loop: CASSFGGSETQYF. As DNA, the CDR3 is TGCGCCAGCAGCTTTGGGGGCTCGGAGACCCAGTACTTC.

This clone was seen only a few times. This chain joins TRBV7-9 and TRBJ2-7; D unresolved. Deletions cut 0 bases from V and 2 bases from J, with 11 bases between. The CDR3 length is 15 residues. Germline V CDR1 and CDR2: SEHNR, FQNEAQ (reference sequence). The CDR3 DNA sequence: TGTGCCAGCAGCTTAGCGTTGCGTGGGGCCTACGAGCAGTACGTC. Protein sequence: CASSLALRGAYEQYV.